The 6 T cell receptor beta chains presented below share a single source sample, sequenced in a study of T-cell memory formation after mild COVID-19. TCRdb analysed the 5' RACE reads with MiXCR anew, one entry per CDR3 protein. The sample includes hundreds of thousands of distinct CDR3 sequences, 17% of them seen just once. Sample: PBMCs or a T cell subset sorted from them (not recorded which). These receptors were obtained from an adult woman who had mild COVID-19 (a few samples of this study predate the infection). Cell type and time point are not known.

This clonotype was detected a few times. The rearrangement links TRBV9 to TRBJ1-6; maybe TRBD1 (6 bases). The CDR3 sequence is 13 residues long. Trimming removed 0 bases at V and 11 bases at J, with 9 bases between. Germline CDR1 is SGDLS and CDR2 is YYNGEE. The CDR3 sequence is CASSVVGATPLHF. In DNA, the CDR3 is TGTGCCAGCAGCGTAGTGGGGGCTACACCCCTCCACTTT.

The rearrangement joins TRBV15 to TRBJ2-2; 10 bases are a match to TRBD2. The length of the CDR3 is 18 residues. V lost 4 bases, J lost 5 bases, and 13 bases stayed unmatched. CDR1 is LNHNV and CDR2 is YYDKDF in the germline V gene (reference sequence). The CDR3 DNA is TGTGCCACCAGCAATGTGATGGTAGCGGGAGGAAGTACCGGGGAGCTGTTTTTT. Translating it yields CATSNVMVAGGSTGELFF.

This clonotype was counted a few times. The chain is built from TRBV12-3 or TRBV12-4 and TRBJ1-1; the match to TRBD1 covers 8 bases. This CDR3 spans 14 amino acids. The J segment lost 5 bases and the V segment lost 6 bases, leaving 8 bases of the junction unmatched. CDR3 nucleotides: TGTGCCAGCAGCCTCAGGGGGCCGAGGACTGAAGCTTTCTTT. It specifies CASSLRGPRTEAFF.

For the CDR3, the DNA is TGTGCCAGCAGCTCCTTAGCGGGGGGGAGATTGAATGAGCAGTTCTTC. The encoded protein is CASSSLAGGRLNEQFF. The rearrangement joins TRBV7-6 to TRBJ2-1; 11 bases map to TRBD2. Germline V gene sequence: CDR1 SGHVS, CDR2 FNYEAQ. CDR3 length equals 16 residues. J lost 7 bases, V lost 4 bases, and 9 bases had no gene match.

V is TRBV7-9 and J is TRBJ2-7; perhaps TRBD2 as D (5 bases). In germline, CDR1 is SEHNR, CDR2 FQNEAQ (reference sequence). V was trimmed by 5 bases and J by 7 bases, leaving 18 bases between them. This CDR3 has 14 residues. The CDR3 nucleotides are TGTGCCAGCAGCCCCGCGGCGGAGACGGGGGAGCAGTACTTC. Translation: CASSPAAETGEQYF.

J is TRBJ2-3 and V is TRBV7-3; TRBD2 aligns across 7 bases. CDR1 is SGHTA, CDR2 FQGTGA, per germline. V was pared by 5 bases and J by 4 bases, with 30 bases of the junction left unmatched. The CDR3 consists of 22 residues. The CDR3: CASSPSRITSAYERMPPDTQYF. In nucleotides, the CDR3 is TGTGCCAGCAGCCCGAGCCGTATAACTAGCGCATACGAGAGAATGCCGCCAGATACGCAGTATTTT. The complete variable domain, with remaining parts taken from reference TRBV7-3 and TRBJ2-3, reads GAGVSQTPSNKVTEKGKYVELRCDPISGHTALYWYRQSLGQGPEFLIYFQGTGAADDSGLPNDRFFAVRPEGSVSTLKIQRTERGDSAVYLCASSPSRITSAYERMPPDTQYFGPGTRLTVL.